These 16 T cell receptor beta chains originate from one sample sequenced in a study of cytomegalovirus exposure and HLA in healthy donors. Primers: 60 Vbeta forward and 13 Jbeta reverse. Assay: immunoSEQ multiplex PCR; the TCRdb copy retains only in-frame clones and omits some. The table has over 100,000 clones, around 79% seen once. The sequenced sample was PBMCs. All receptors come from a man in his sixties in good health and CMV-seropositive.

The V call is TRBV19, the J call TRBJ1-1; 7 positions match TRBD1. The CDR3 length is 13 residues. V lost 6 bases, J lost 3 bases, and 4 bases stayed unmatched. Germline V gives CDR1 LNHDA, CDR2 SQIVND (reference sequence). The CDR3 region has the DNA TGTGCCAGTAGATGGCAGGGGGACACTGAAGCTTTCTTT. Amino acid sequence: CASRWQGDTEAFF.

This clone was counted once. The chain's CDR3 is CASRQSIRGKITYEQYF. The CDR3 DNA is TGTGCCAGCAGACAGTCGATTCGGGGTAAGATAACCTACGAGCAGTACTTC. The chain combines TRBV11-2 with TRBJ2-7; possible D gene TRBD2, 5 bases. Germline V lookup: CDR1 SGHAT, CDR2 FQNNGV. V gave up 6 bases and J gave up 2 bases, with 23 bases separating them. The CDR3 spans 17 residues. The complete variable domain, with remaining parts taken from reference TRBV11-2 and TRBJ2-7, reads EAGVAQSPRYKIIEKRQSVAFWCNPISGHATLYWYQQILGQGPKLLIQFQNNGVVDDSQLPKDRFSAERLKGVDSTLKIQPAKLEDSAVYLCASRQSIRGKITYEQYFGPGTRLTVT.

The chain uses TRBV7-6 and TRBJ2-7; TRBD2 aligns across 8 bases. CDR1 and CDR2 (germline): SGHVS, FNYEAQ. The CDR3 covers 17 residues. The V gene end was trimmed by 2 bases and the J gene end by 4 bases; junction bases not matched to a gene: 13. The CDR3 spells CASSLTPGLAENYEQYF. In nucleotides, the CDR3 is TGTGCCAGCAGCTTAACCCCCGGACTAGCAGAAAATTACGAGCAGTACTTC.

This rearrangement joins TRBV11-2 to TRBJ2-7; D call uncertain. Per germline, CDR1 SGHAT and CDR2 FQNNGV. The CDR3 consists of 14 residues. The V end lost 5 bases, the J end lost 1 base, and 12 bases lay between the germline ends. The DNA for the CDR3 is TGTGCCAGCAGCGTCTCTACTACGTCCTACGAGCAGTACTTC. Translating gives CASSVSTTSYEQYF.

This clone was counted a single time. This chain uses TRBV7-6 with TRBJ2-1, with 7 bases aligning to TRBD2. The ends lost 1 base at V and 2 bases at J; junction bases unmatched: 8. CDR1 is SGHVS and CDR2 is FNYEAQ in the germline V gene. There are 17 residues in the CDR3. The CDR3 sequence is CASSLEQRGAPYNEQFF. CDR3 coding DNA: TGTGCCAGCAGCTTAGAGCAGCGGGGTGCGCCCTACAATGAGCAGTTCTTC.

J is TRBJ1-5 and V is TRBV18, with 7 bases matching TRBD1. CDR3 length equals 15 residues. The V and J ends lost 4 bases and 7 bases, in that order; junction bases with no gene match: 10. Germline V gives CDR1 KGHSH, CDR2 LQKENI. CDR3 amino acids: CASSHLRDSRQPQHF. The DNA of the CDR3 is TGTGCCAGCTCACACCTTAGGGACAGCAGGCAGCCCCAGCATTTT.

The chain couples TRBV2 to TRBJ2-6; D is undetermined. The V and J ends lost 5 bases and 0 bases respectively, with 8 bases between them. Germline CDR1 is SNHLY and CDR2 is FYNNEI. The CDR3 consists of 15 residues. The CDR3: CASSLQSSGANVLTF. Here the CDR3 DNA reads TGTGCCAGCAGTTTACAGAGCTCTGGGGCCAACGTCCTGACTTTC.

This chain joins TRBV5-4 and TRBJ1-1, with D tentatively TRBD1 (5 bases). Per germline, CDR1 SGHNT and CDR2 YYREEE (reference sequence). V shed 2 bases and J shed 5 bases, with 10 bases lying between them. The CDR3 totals 13 residues. CDR3 protein: CASSFRGLTEAFF. The CDR3 region has the DNA TGTGCCAGCAGCTTCCGGGGACTGACTGAAGCTTTCTTT.

As DNA, the CDR3 is TGTGCCAGCAGCTTAGGGGAGGGTCCAGGAGCAAAACTGTTTTTT. It is translated as CASSLGEGPGAKLFF. The chain employs TRBV7-8 and TRBJ1-4; D is undetermined. Per the germline V gene, CDR1 is SGHVS and CDR2 is FQNEAQ. The CDR3 is 15 amino acids. V was shortened by 1 base and J by 10 bases, with 16 bases between the two germline ends.

This chain links TRBV5-4 with TRBJ2-1; D might be TRBD1 (6 bases). Germline values: CDR1 SGHNT, CDR2 YYREEE (reference sequence). Trimming took 3 bases from V and 8 from J, leaving 15 bases between them. The CDR3 loop spans 14 amino acids. DNA of the CDR3: TGTGCCAGCAGCTCTCCTATAGGGGGAGATGAGCAGTTCTTC. Residues: CASSSPIGGDEQFF.

This rearrangement joins TRBV9 to TRBJ2-2; TRBD1 is a possible D gene (6 bases). Germline V lookup: CDR1 SGDLS, CDR2 YYNGEE. The CDR3 consists of 19 residues. With 2 bases removed from V and 4 bases from J, the gap between germline ends came to 24 bases. The DNA for the CDR3 is TGTGCCAGCAGCGTCTCCCCAGGGGTCCCAGGGTTAAGCACCGGGGAGCTGTTTTTT. Protein product: CASSVSPGVPGLSTGELFF.

The V gene is TRBV7-8, the J gene TRBJ2-7; TRBD2 is a possible D gene (7 bases). The germline V and J ends were trimmed by 1 base and 3 bases, with 22 bases remaining between them. This CDR3 is built from 18 residues. The germline gives CDR1 SGHVS, CDR2 FQNEAQ. CDR3 loop: CASSLVRAALGGVYEQYF. The DNA for the CDR3 is TGTGCCAGCAGCTTAGTACGGGCCGCGCTAGGGGGGGTCTACGAGCAGTACTTC.

The genes are TRBV6-1 and TRBJ2-3; a possible D gene is TRBD2 (5 bases). The germline V and J ends were trimmed by 4 bases and 9 bases, with 14 bases remaining between them. CDR1 and CDR2 (germline): MNHNS, SASEGT. This CDR3 comprises 13 residues. The CDR3 DNA is TGTGCCAGCAGTGGGACTCGTGGTAGGACGCAGTATTTT. Protein: CASSGTRGRTQYF.

The chain couples TRBV5-6 to TRBJ2-7; 7 nucleotides agree with TRBD2. Germline V CDR1 and CDR2: SGHDT, YYEEEE. V shed 4 bases, J shed 3 bases, and the junction held 7 bases outside the gene matches. CDR3 length: 14 residues. CDR3 nucleotides: TGTGCCAGCAGCCCAGGACCGGGAGGCTACGAGCAGTACTTC. Its translation is CASSPGPGGYEQYF.

The CDR3 bases are TGTGCCAGCAGTTACTCGGGGGCGATGAACACTGAAGCTTTCTTT. Translated, it gives CASSYSGAMNTEAFF. V is TRBV6-5 and J is TRBJ1-1; D might be TRBD1 (6 bases). This CDR3 has 15 amino acids. CDR1 and CDR2 from the germline V gene are MNHEY and SVGAGI. V gave up 0 bases and J gave up 0 bases, with 8 bases separating them.

To note about this clone: An end of the junction differs from the germline gene, which may be a read error. The genes are TRBV7-9 and TRBJ2-2, with D tentatively TRBD1 or TRBD2 (6 bases each). CDR3 size: 14 residues. Germline values: CDR1 SEHNR, CDR2 FQNEAQ (reference sequence). As DNA, the CDR3 is TGTTCCAGCAGCTTAGGAGGGGGCACCGGGGAGCTGTTTTTT. It yields the protein CSSSLGGGTGELFF. The whole variable domain, remainder taken from reference TRBV7-9 and TRBJ2-2, is DTGVSQNPRHKITKRGQNVTFRCDPISEHNRLYWYRQTLGQGPEFLTYFQNEAQLEKSRLLSDRFSAERPKGSFSTLEIQRTEQGDSAMYLCSSSLGGGTGELFFGEGSRLTVL.